The 8 T cell receptor beta chains reported below all come from one sample, sequenced in a study of pediatric ulcerative colitis. Here immunoSEQ multiplex PCR was the method, and the copy in TCRdb shows in-frame clones only, minus some. This repertoire shows more than 50,000 clones, about 89% found once; its top ten account for around 1.4%. The sequenced material came from blood. The receptors shown here come from a boy younger than 18 who was a control in a study of pediatric ulcerative colitis.

This chain links TRBV6-1 with TRBJ1-2; 7 bases agree with TRBD1. This CDR3 has 14 residues. Losses at the gene ends were 6 bases for V and 4 bases for J; bases not matched to a gene: 8. CDR1 and CDR2 (germline): MNHNS, SASEGT. The CDR3 sequence: CASSDPGTVYGYTF. CDR3 bases: TGTGCCAGCAGCGATCCCGGGACAGTCTATGGCTACACCTTC.

V and J are TRBV11-1 and TRBJ1-2; D uncertain. The germline V gene encodes CDR1 SGHAT and CDR2 FQDESV (reference sequence). The CDR3 consists of 13 residues. V dropped 3 bases and J dropped 6 bases, with 11 bases sitting between them. Written as DNA, the CDR3 is TGTGCCAGCAGCTTTGTACGGTCGAATGGCTACACCTTC. Its protein product is CASSFVRSNGYTF.

V usage is TRBV30 and J usage is TRBJ1-6, with D maybe TRBD1 (5 bases). With 3 bases removed from V and 6 bases from J, the gap between germline ends came to 15 bases. Germline V gene sequence: CDR1 GTSNPN, CDR2 SVGIG (reference sequence). The CDR3 sequence is 15 residues long. The chain's CDR3 is CAWRSLEGPNSPLHF. The CDR3 coding sequence is TGTGCCTGGAGAAGCTTAGAGGGACCTAATTCACCCCTCCACTTT. Combining the CDR3 with reference TRBV30 and TRBJ1-6 gives the whole variable domain SQTIHQWPATLVQPVGSPLSLECTVEGTSNPNLYWYRQAAGRGLQLLFYSVGIGQISSEVPQNLSASRPQDRQFILSSKKLLLSDSGFYLCAWRSLEGPNSPLHFGNGTRLTVT.

The chain carries TRBV4-3 and TRBJ2-2; D gene unclear. Per germline, CDR1 LGHNA and CDR2 YSLEER. V gave up 0 bases and J gave up 4 bases, with 12 bases separating them. The CDR3 sequence is 16 residues long. The CDR3 sequence is CASSQDHRKPTGELFF. The CDR3 region has the DNA TGCGCCAGCAGCCAAGACCATCGTAAGCCCACCGGGGAGCTGTTTTTT.

V gene TRBV20-1 combines with J gene TRBJ1-1; no reliable D call. V was shortened by 7 bases and J by 7 bases, with 10 bases between the two germline ends. The CDR3 loop spans 10 amino acids. Germline CDR1 reads DFQATT; CDR2 reads SNEGSKA (reference sequence). The CDR3 reads CSVRRIEAFF. CDR3 coding DNA: TGCAGTGTGAGGCGAATTGAAGCTTTCTTT.

The V gene is TRBV6-6, the J gene TRBJ1-4, with 10 bases aligning to TRBD1. The CDR3 is made up of 15 amino acids. Germline assignment: CDR1 MNHNY and CDR2 SVGAGI (reference sequence). V shed 7 bases, J shed 8 bases, and the junction held 10 bases outside the gene matches. In DNA form, the CDR3 reads TGTGCCAGCATTGAAAGACAGGGGGCTGGGGAAAAACTGTTTTTT. Amino acids: CASIERQGAGEKLFF.

The chain links TRBV7-2 to TRBJ1-4; 11 positions match TRBD1. Per the germline V gene, CDR1 is SGHTA and CDR2 is FQGNSA. Losses at the gene ends were 5 bases for V and 15 bases for J; bases not matched to a gene: 14. The CDR3 contains 15 residues. Here the CDR3 DNA reads TGTGCCAGCAGCCCGTGGACAGGGGGCCCGGAAAGGATGTTTTTT. It is translated as CASSPWTGGPERMFF.

The chain combines TRBV2 with TRBJ1-2; D is unclear. The CDR3 loop spans 14 amino acids. V lost 8 bases to trimming and J lost 5 bases, with 18 bases between them. Germline CDR1 reads SNHLY; CDR2 reads FYNNEI. The CDR3 nucleotides are TGTGCCAGCGGCGGGAAGATGGGTTTTTATGGCTACACCTTC. It specifies CASGGKMGFYGYTF. Full variable domain (missing parts from reference TRBV2 and TRBJ1-2): EPEVTQTPSHQVTQMGQEVILRCVPISNHLYFYWYRQILGQKVEFLVSFYNNEISEKSEIFDDQFSVERPDGSNFTLKIRSTKLEDSAMYFCASGGKMGFYGYTFGSGTRLTVV.